This is a list of T cell receptor beta chains from one sample in a study of PD-L1 blockade in urothelial cancer. This table comes from immunoSEQ multiplex PCR, and its TCRdb copy is limited to in-frame clones, with some not included. Of some 66,000 clones in the sample, more than 75% are singletons; the top ten hold more than 12%. The sample consisted of PBMCs, taken around atezolizumab (anti-PD-L1) treatment. The receptors come from a man aged 55-75 years with urothelial cancer. Each CDR3 is given with its conserved first and last residue. Each record gives: CDR3 protein, CDR3 DNA, J gene, V gene, clone size, D gene. D genes are given only for firm matches. A clone size is listed for some rows: how often the clone was seen (once, few, many), or a class if it is expanded.

CDR3aa: CASSYLAARYNEQFF
CDR3nt: TGTGCCAGCAGTTACTTGGCGGCACGCTACAATGAGCAGTTCTTC
j_gene: TRBJ2-1
v_gene: TRBV6-5
abundance: .
d_gene: .

CDR3aa: CASSDRTGVGDTQYF
CDR3nt: TGCGCCAGCAGTGACCGGACAGGGGTCGGAGATACGCAGTATTTT
j_gene: TRBJ2-3
v_gene: TRBV10-1
abundance: .
d_gene: TRBD1

CDR3aa: CASSTRGSGGAYEQYF
CDR3nt: TGTGCCAGCAGCACTCGGGGTAGCGGGGGTGCTTACGAGCAGTACTTC
j_gene: TRBJ2-7
v_gene: TRBV11-2
abundance: .
d_gene: TRBD2

CDR3aa: CASSFLQGVDEQYF
CDR3nt: TGTGCCAGCAGCTTTTTACAGGGTGTGGACGAGCAGTACTTC
j_gene: TRBJ2-7
v_gene: TRBV5-6
abundance: .
d_gene: .

CDR3aa: CASSQALAGGRGGELFF
CDR3nt: TGCGCCAGCAGCCAGGCACTAGCGGGGGGGCGCGGCGGGGAGCTGTTTTTT
j_gene: TRBJ2-2
v_gene: TRBV4-1
abundance: few
d_gene: TRBD2

CDR3aa: CASSYTGGELFF
CDR3nt: TGTGCCAGCAGCTACACAGGGGGGGAGCTGTTTTTT
j_gene: TRBJ2-2
v_gene: TRBV7-2
abundance: .
d_gene: .

CDR3aa: CASSIGQHTGELFF
CDR3nt: TGTGCCAGCAGCATCGGACAGCACACCGGGGAGCTGTTTTTT
j_gene: TRBJ2-2
v_gene: TRBV5-8
abundance: once
d_gene: .

CDR3aa: CASSEGLAGNTQYF
CDR3nt: TGTGCCAGCAGTGAAGGACTAGCGGGTAATACGCAGTATTTT
j_gene: TRBJ2-3
v_gene: TRBV6-1
abundance: .
d_gene: TRBD2

CDR3aa: CASRGQGGTDTQYF
CDR3nt: TGTGCCAGCAGGGGACAGGGAGGAACAGATACGCAGTATTTT
j_gene: TRBJ2-3
v_gene: TRBV7-9
abundance: .
d_gene: TRBD1

CDR3aa: CASSPRQGVNTEAFF
CDR3nt: TGTGCCAGCAGTCCCAGACAGGGAGTGAACACTGAAGCTTTCTTT
j_gene: TRBJ1-1
v_gene: TRBV6-1
abundance: .
d_gene: TRBD1

CDR3aa: CASSQDVTDTETQYF
CDR3nt: TGTGCCAGCAGCCAAGATGTAACAGACACGGAGACCCAGTACTTC
j_gene: TRBJ2-5
v_gene: TRBV4-2
abundance: .
d_gene: .

CDR3aa: CASSLTGQLGSSPLHF
CDR3nt: TGTGCCAGCAGCTTAACGGGACAGTTAGGATCTTCACCCCTCCACTTT
j_gene: TRBJ1-6
v_gene: TRBV7-3
abundance: .
d_gene: TRBD1

CDR3aa: CASSGTDYGYTF
CDR3nt: TGTGCCAGCAGTGGGACTGACTATGGCTACACCTTC
j_gene: TRBJ1-2
v_gene: TRBV2
abundance: .
d_gene: .

CDR3aa: CASSMGTGRLVDSNQPQHF
CDR3nt: TGTGCCAGTAGTATGGGGACAGGGAGGCTGGTCGATAGCAATCAGCCCCAGCATTTT
j_gene: TRBJ1-5
v_gene: TRBV19
abundance: once
d_gene: TRBD1

CDR3aa: CASSPGLGQAYEQYF
CDR3nt: TGTGCCAGCAGCCCGGGACTAGGCCAAGCCTACGAGCAGTACTTC
j_gene: TRBJ2-7
v_gene: TRBV11-2
abundance: once
d_gene: TRBD2

CDR3aa: CASSEMAGSSTDTQYF
CDR3nt: TGTGCCAGCAGTGAAATGGCAGGGTCTAGCACAGATACGCAGTATTTT
j_gene: TRBJ2-3
v_gene: TRBV6-1
abundance: once
d_gene: .

CDR3aa: CASSQSGRGGGYTF
CDR3nt: TGCGCCAGCAGTCAATCTGGCAGGGGTGGAGGCTACACCTTC
j_gene: TRBJ1-2
v_gene: TRBV23-1
abundance: .
d_gene: .

CDR3aa: CASSQELAGGPGETQYF
CDR3nt: TGTGCCAGCAGCCAAGAGCTAGCGGGGGGGCCTGGAGAGACCCAGTACTTC
j_gene: TRBJ2-5
v_gene: TRBV4-2
abundance: once
d_gene: TRBD2

CDR3aa: CASSLIRGDRDTQYF
CDR3nt: TGTGCCAGCAGCTTGATCCGGGGGGATAGGGATACGCAGTATTTT
j_gene: TRBJ2-3
v_gene: TRBV11-2
abundance: .
d_gene: TRBD2

CDR3aa: CASSGRDRGGYTF
CDR3nt: TGTGCCAGCAGCGGCCGGGACAGGGGAGGCTACACCTTC
j_gene: TRBJ1-2
v_gene: TRBV11-2
abundance: .
d_gene: TRBD1

CDR3aa: CASSQEEGSHYGYTF
CDR3nt: TGTGCCAGCAGCCAAGAGGAGGGTTCCCACTATGGCTACACCTTC
j_gene: TRBJ1-2
v_gene: TRBV4-2
abundance: .
d_gene: .

CDR3aa: CSARGGVTQYF
CDR3nt: TGCAGTGCTAGAGGGGGGGTCACCCAGTACTTC
j_gene: TRBJ2-5
v_gene: TRBV20-1
abundance: .
d_gene: .

CDR3aa: CSVGAETGDTGELFF
CDR3nt: TGCAGCGTTGGGGCTGAGACAGGTGATACCGGGGAGCTGTTTTTT
j_gene: TRBJ2-2
v_gene: TRBV29-1
abundance: .
d_gene: .

CDR3aa: CASTARTDGGAFF
CDR3nt: TGTGCCAGCACCGCACGCACCGACGGGGGAGCTTTCTTT
j_gene: TRBJ1-1
v_gene: TRBV6-1
abundance: .
d_gene: .

CDR3aa: CASSQERHSGTSTDTQYF
CDR3nt: TGTGCCAGCAGCCAGGAACGACACTCAGGGACTAGCACAGATACGCAGTATTTT
j_gene: TRBJ2-3
v_gene: TRBV4-2
abundance: .
d_gene: .

CDR3aa: CATSRDSGRNQPQHF
CDR3nt: TGTGCCACCAGCAGAGATTCAGGGAGGAATCAGCCCCAGCATTTT
j_gene: TRBJ1-5
v_gene: TRBV15
abundance: .
d_gene: .

CDR3aa: CASSESWDYFKATQYF
CDR3nt: TGCGCCAGCAGTGAGTCTTGGGACTACTTTAAAGCTACGCAGTATTTT
j_gene: TRBJ2-3
v_gene: TRBV10-2
abundance: .
d_gene: TRBD2

CDR3aa: CASSLRYSTDTQYF
CDR3nt: TGTGCCAGCAGTTTACGTTATAGCACAGATACGCAGTATTTT
j_gene: TRBJ2-3
v_gene: TRBV28
abundance: .
d_gene: .

CDR3aa: CASKIGGFRASDTQYF
CDR3nt: TGTGCCAGCAAGATCGGCGGATTCAGGGCGTCGGATACGCAGTATTTT
j_gene: TRBJ2-3
v_gene: TRBV28
abundance: .
d_gene: .

CDR3aa: CASTTYGVYNSPLHF
CDR3nt: TGTGCCAGCACCACATACGGAGTATACAATTCACCCCTCCACTTT
j_gene: TRBJ1-6
v_gene: TRBV5-6
abundance: .
d_gene: .

CDR3aa: CASRTGRGQPQHF
CDR3nt: TGTGCCAGCAGAACAGGGAGGGGGCAGCCCCAGCATTTT
j_gene: TRBJ1-5
v_gene: TRBV6-5
abundance: .
d_gene: .

CDR3aa: CASSYTPGQNYEQYF
CDR3nt: TGCGCCAGCAGTTATACCCCGGGACAAAACTACGAGCAGTACTTC
j_gene: TRBJ2-7
v_gene: TRBV10-1
abundance: .
d_gene: .

CDR3aa: CASTPPWRSNQPQHF
CDR3nt: TGTGCCAGCACCCCCCCTTGGCGGAGCAATCAGCCCCAGCATTTT
j_gene: TRBJ1-5
v_gene: TRBV5-8
abundance: .
d_gene: .

CDR3aa: CASSYPSGGSGYTF
CDR3nt: TGTGCCAGCAGTTACCCCTCGGGGGGCAGTGGCTACACCTTC
j_gene: TRBJ1-2
v_gene: TRBV6-6
abundance: once
d_gene: .

CDR3aa: CASSFTGFRSYEQYF
CDR3nt: TGTGCCAGCAGCTTTACAGGGTTCCGCTCCTACGAGCAGTACTTC
j_gene: TRBJ2-7
v_gene: TRBV7-2
abundance: .
d_gene: .

CDR3aa: CASSLGYRGREAFF
CDR3nt: TGTGCCAGCAGCTTGGGATACAGGGGACGTGAAGCTTTCTTT
j_gene: TRBJ1-1
v_gene: TRBV5-6
abundance: .
d_gene: TRBD1

CDR3aa: CASSLATTPGQETQYF
CDR3nt: TGTGCCAGCAGCTTAGCAACCACCCCCGGGCAAGAGACCCAGTACTTC
j_gene: TRBJ2-5
v_gene: TRBV7-2
abundance: .
d_gene: .

CDR3aa: CASSVDRALTEAFF
CDR3nt: TGTGCCAGCAGCGTTGACAGGGCGCTCACTGAAGCTTTCTTT
j_gene: TRBJ1-1
v_gene: TRBV11-1
abundance: .
d_gene: TRBD1

CDR3aa: CASSPLPENTEAFF
CDR3nt: TGTGCCAGCTCACCACTCCCAGAGAACACTGAAGCTTTCTTT
j_gene: TRBJ1-1
v_gene: TRBV18
abundance: .
d_gene: .

CDR3aa: CASSFPTSASYNEQFF
CDR3nt: TGTGCCAGCAGCTTCCCGACTAGCGCGTCCTACAATGAGCAGTTCTTC
j_gene: TRBJ2-1
v_gene: TRBV11-1
abundance: .
d_gene: TRBD2

CDR3aa: CASSLGLAGGPTDTQYF
CDR3nt: TGTGCCAGCAGTCTAGGACTAGCGGGGGGGCCTACAGATACGCAGTATTTT
j_gene: TRBJ2-3
v_gene: TRBV28
abundance: .
d_gene: TRBD2

CDR3aa: CAWSVRAQGYIGNTIYF
CDR3nt: TGTGCCTGGAGTGTAAGGGCGCAGGGTTACATTGGAAACACCATATATTTT
j_gene: TRBJ1-3
v_gene: TRBV30
abundance: .
d_gene: .

CDR3aa: CASSVGGRGHLGYTF
CDR3nt: TGTGCCAGCAGCGTAGGGGGCCGGGGACACTTAGGCTACACCTTC
j_gene: TRBJ1-2
v_gene: TRBV9
abundance: once
d_gene: .

CDR3aa: CASTPGQGFSGANVLTF
CDR3nt: TGTGCCAGCACCCCGGGACAGGGTTTCTCTGGGGCCAACGTCCTGACTTTC
j_gene: TRBJ2-6
v_gene: TRBV2
abundance: .
d_gene: TRBD1

CDR3aa: CASSSPGIQGRYEQFF
CDR3nt: TGTGCCAGCAGTTCCCCGGGAATACAGGGACGCTATGAGCAGTTCTTC
j_gene: TRBJ2-1
v_gene: TRBV6-6
abundance: few
d_gene: .

CDR3aa: CASSLALGLAAYEQYF
CDR3nt: TGTGCCAGCAGCTTAGCCCTAGGACTAGCGGCCTACGAGCAGTACTTC
j_gene: TRBJ2-7
v_gene: TRBV11-2
abundance: .
d_gene: TRBD2

CDR3aa: CASSLVSGGSPSTDTQYF
CDR3nt: TGTGCCAGCAGCTTGGTTAGCGGGGGGTCCCCTAGCACAGATACGCAGTATTTT
j_gene: TRBJ2-3
v_gene: TRBV5-4
abundance: .
d_gene: TRBD2

CDR3aa: CASSLPGTGGYTEAFF
CDR3nt: TGTGCCAGCAGTTTACCCGGGACAGGGGGTTACACTGAAGCTTTCTTT
j_gene: TRBJ1-1
v_gene: TRBV28
abundance: .
d_gene: TRBD1

CDR3aa: CASSLASVLGQGTGGGKNEQYF
CDR3nt: TGCGCCAGCAGCTTGGCCTCGGTTCTAGGACAGGGGACAGGAGGAGGTAAAAACGAGCAGTACTTC
j_gene: TRBJ2-7
v_gene: TRBV5-1
abundance: .
d_gene: TRBD1

CDR3aa: CASSELGGPNTGELFF
CDR3nt: TGTGCCAGCAGTGAATTGGGAGGGCCAAACACCGGGGAGCTGTTTTTT
j_gene: TRBJ2-2
v_gene: TRBV25-1
abundance: .
d_gene: TRBD2